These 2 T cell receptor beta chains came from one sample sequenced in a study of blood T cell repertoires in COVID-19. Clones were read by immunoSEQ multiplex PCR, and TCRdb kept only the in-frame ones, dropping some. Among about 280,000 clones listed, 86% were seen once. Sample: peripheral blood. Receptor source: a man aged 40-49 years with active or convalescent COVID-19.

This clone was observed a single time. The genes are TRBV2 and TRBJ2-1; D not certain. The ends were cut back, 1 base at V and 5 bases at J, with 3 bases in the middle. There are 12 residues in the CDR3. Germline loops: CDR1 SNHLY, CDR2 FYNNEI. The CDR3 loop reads CASSEGNNEQFF. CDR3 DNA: TGTGCCAGCAGTGAAGGTAACAATGAGCAGTTCTTC.

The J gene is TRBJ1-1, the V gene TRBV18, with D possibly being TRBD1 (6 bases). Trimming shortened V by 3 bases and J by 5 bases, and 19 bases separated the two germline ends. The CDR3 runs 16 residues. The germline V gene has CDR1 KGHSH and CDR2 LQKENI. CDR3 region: CASSPEISGGETEAFF. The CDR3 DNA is TGTGCCAGCTCACCTGAGATAAGCGGGGGCGAGACTGAAGCTTTCTTT. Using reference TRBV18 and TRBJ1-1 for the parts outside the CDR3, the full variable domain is NAGVMQNPRHLVRRRGQEARLRCSPMKGHSHVYWYRQLPEEGLKFMVYLQKENIIDESGMPKERFSAEFPKEGPSILRIQQVVRGDSAAYFCASSPEISGGETEAFFGQGTRLTVV.